The rows below give T cell receptor beta chains drawn from one sample of a study of T cell responses to AZD1222 COVID-19 vaccine. Clones were read by immunoSEQ multiplex PCR, and TCRdb kept only the in-frame ones, dropping some. The table records some 180,000 clones, around 90% of them present only once. The source material was peripheral blood, sampled 28 days after the second AZD1222 dose. Receptors were obtained from an adult who received the AZD1222 COVID-19 vaccine. Each CDR3 is given with its conserved first and last residue. D genes are given only for firm matches. Only part of the rows carry a size: once, few, many, or a class if the clone is expanded.

j_call clone_size v_call d_call cdr3_aa cdr3_nt
TRBJ1-3 - TRBV30 - CAWTLTGSGNTIYF TGTGCCTGGACTCTGACAGGTTCTGGAAACACCATATATTTT
TRBJ2-7 - TRBV5-1 TRBD2 CASTGGGASSYEQYF TGCGCCAGCACCGGGGGGGGCGCCAGCTCCTACGAGCAGTACTTC
TRBJ2-1 - TRBV2 TRBD2 CASRLAVRNEQFF TGTGCCAGCAGACTAGCGGTTAGAAATGAGCAGTTCTTC
TRBJ1-2 - TRBV21-1 - CASSKVWEEGNYGYTF TGTGCCAGCAGCAAAGTTTGGGAGGAAGGGAACTATGGCTACACCTTC
TRBJ2-7 once TRBV29-1 TRBD2 CSARRLAGYGSYEQYF TGCAGCGCCAGGCGGCTAGCGGGTTACGGGTCCTACGAGCAGTACTTC
TRBJ2-5 once TRBV9 - CASSPGAGLPQETQYF TGTGCCAGCAGCCCCGGGGCAGGGCTGCCCCAAGAGACCCAGTACTTC
TRBJ2-7 - TRBV7-2 - CASSEGVGYEQYF TGTGCCAGCAGCGAGGGGGTGGGGTACGAGCAGTACTTC
TRBJ1-2 - TRBV6-8 - CASSYELGTGGLFGYTF TGTGCCAGCAGTTACGAGTTAGGCACGGGAGGACTCTTTGGCTACACCTTC
TRBJ1-2 once TRBV5-6 - CASSSKWGIRSGYTF TGTGCCAGCAGCTCAAAGTGGGGGATACGTAGTGGCTACACCTTC
TRBJ2-3 - TRBV7-2 TRBD2 CASSSRLAPSTDTQYF TGTGCCAGCAGTAGTCGACTAGCCCCTAGCACAGATACGCAGTATTTT
TRBJ2-1 - TRBV15 TRBD2 CATSREASGNNEQFF TGTGCCACCAGCAGAGAGGCTAGCGGAAACAATGAGCAGTTCTTC
TRBJ2-3 - TRBV9 - CASSSSYTQYF TGTGCCAGCAGCTCGAGCTATACGCAGTATTTT
TRBJ2-1 - TRBV28 - CASSPRSGAVYNEQFF TGTGCCAGCAGTCCAAGGTCGGGAGCGGTCTACAATGAGCAGTTCTTC